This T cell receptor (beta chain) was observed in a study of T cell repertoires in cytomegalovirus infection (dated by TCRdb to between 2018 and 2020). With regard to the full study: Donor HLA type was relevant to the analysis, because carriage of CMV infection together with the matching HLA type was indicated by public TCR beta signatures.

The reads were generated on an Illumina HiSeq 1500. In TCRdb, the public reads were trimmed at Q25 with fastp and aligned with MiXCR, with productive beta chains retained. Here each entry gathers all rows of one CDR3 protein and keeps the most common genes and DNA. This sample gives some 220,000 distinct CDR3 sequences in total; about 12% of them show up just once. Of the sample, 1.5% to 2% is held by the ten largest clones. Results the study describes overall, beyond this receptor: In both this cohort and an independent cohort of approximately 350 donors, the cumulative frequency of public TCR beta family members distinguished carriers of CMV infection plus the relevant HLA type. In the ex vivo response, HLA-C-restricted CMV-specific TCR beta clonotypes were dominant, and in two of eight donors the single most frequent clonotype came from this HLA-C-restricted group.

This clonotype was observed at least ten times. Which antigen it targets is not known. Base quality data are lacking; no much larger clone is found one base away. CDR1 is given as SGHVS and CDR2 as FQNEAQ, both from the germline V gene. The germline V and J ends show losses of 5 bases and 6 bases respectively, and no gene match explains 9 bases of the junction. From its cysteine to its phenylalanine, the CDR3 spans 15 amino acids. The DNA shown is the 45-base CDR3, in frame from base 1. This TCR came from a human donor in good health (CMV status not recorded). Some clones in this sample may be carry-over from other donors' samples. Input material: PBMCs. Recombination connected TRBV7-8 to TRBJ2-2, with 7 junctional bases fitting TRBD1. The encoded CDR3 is CASSVTRQGSGELFF. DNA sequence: TGTGCCAGCAGCGTAACCCGACAGGGTTCCGGGGAGCTGTTTTTT.